This T cell receptor (beta chain) comes out of a study of T cells in Graves' hyperthyroidism and ophthalmopathy. General study points: Also found in blood were most expanded thyroid clonotypes above 0.001.

This clonotype was counted only a few times. Its specificity is unknown. TCR beta CDR3 regions were amplified from RNA. The HTBI primer set drove a first-round RT-PCR of the TCR CDR3. TCRdb analysed the multiplex PCR reads with MiXCR anew, one entry per CDR3 protein. Of around 250,000 distinct CDR3 sequences listed, roughly 14% are singletons. With 4 bases removed from V and 4 bases from J, the gap between germline ends came to 11 bases. The CDR3 extends over 13 amino acids. Germline CDR1 DFQATT, CDR2 SNEGSKA (reference sequence). Patients having uncontrolled infection, another autoimmune disease, pregnancy or lactation were not included. The blood sample dates from first hyperthyroidism diagnosis, preceding any ophthalmopathy symptoms.

The chain uses TRBV20-1 and TRBJ2-1, with D hard to call. Sequenced material: blood. The source is a middle-aged woman with Graves' hyperthyroidism that later progressed to Graves' ophthalmopathy. CDR3 sequence: CSANFLVYNEQFF. The CDR3 DNA reads TGCAGTGCTAACTTCCTCGTTTACAATGAGCAGTTCTTC.